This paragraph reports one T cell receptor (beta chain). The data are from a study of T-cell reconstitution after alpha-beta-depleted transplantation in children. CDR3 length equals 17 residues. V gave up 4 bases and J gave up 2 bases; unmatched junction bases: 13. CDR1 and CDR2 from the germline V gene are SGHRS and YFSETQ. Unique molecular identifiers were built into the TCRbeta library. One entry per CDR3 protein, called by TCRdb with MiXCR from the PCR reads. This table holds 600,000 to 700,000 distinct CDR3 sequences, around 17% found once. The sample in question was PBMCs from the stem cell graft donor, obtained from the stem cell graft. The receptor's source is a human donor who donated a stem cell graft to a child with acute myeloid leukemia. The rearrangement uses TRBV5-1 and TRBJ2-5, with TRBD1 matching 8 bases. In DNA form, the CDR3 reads TGCGCCAGCAGCACTCAAGACAGGGGACCAAATCAAGAGACCCAGTACTTC. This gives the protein CASSTQDRGPNQETQYF.